These 16 T cell receptor beta chains were all obtained from the same sample, sequenced in a study of post-analysis software for immune sequencing data. Unique molecular identifiers were built into the TCR beta cDNA libraries. TCRdb reprocessed the PCR reads with MiXCR, giving one entry per CDR3 protein. The sample shows roughly 670,000 distinct CDR3 sequences, 59% of them seen only once. Antigen specificity for these receptors is unknown. The study, taken as a whole, reports: Elevated frequency relative to controls characterized a handful of TRBV segments in patients, TRBV5-6, TRBV5-1 and TRBV20-1 among them.

The sample was blood. These receptors were collected from a girl aged 2-10 years with multiple sclerosis.

There are a few counts of this clonotype. The genes are TRBV7-9 and TRBJ2-1, with 14 nucleotides matching TRBD2. The germline CDR1 and CDR2 sequences are SEHNR and FQNEAQ (reference sequence). Losses at the gene ends were 9 bases for V and 7 bases for J; bases not matched to a gene: 17. The CDR3 has 18 amino acids. CDR3 DNA: TGTGCCAGTAGCCCACCGGGACTAGCGGGGGCCCCTCGGAATGAGCAGTTCTTC. The encoded protein is CASSPPGLAGAPRNEQFF.

The chain joins TRBV7-2 to TRBJ1-6, with 8 bases aligning to TRBD1. Germline loops: CDR1 SGHTA, CDR2 FQGNSA. V lost 5 bases to trimming and J lost 6 bases; unmatched junction nucleotides: 9. The CDR3 loop spans 16 amino acids. The CDR3 protein is CASSTWTGSINSPLHF. CDR3 nucleotides: TGTGCCAGCAGCACCTGGACAGGGTCAATTAATTCACCCCTCCACTTT.

The J gene is TRBJ2-1, the V gene TRBV3-1; D remains ambiguous. V lost 0 bases and J 3 bases, leaving 9 bases between the germline ends. Germline CDR1 and CDR2: LGHDT and YNNKEL (reference sequence). The CDR3 totals 15 residues. CDR3 nucleotides: TGTGCCAGCAGCCAAGATAGGCAAGGCTACAATGAGCAGTTCTTC. Residues: CASSQDRQGYNEQFF.

CDR3 amino acids: CASSLETGTGANVLTF. In DNA form, the CDR3 reads TGCGCCAGCAGCTTGGAGACAGGGACTGGGGCCAACGTCCTGACTTTC. The chain couples TRBV5-1 to TRBJ2-6, with 7 bases that match TRBD1. The CDR3 length is 16 residues. The V gene's germline CDR1 is SGHRS and CDR2 YFSETQ. V lost 0 bases to trimming and J lost 2 bases; unmatched junction nucleotides: 2.

The chain recombines TRBV6-6 with TRBJ2-4; D perhaps matches TRBD2 (7 bases). The length of the CDR3 is 17 residues. Between the trimmed V and J ends, which lost 0 bases and 2 bases, there was a span of 14 bases. Germline-derived CDR1 and CDR2 are MNHNY and SVGAGI (reference sequence). DNA of the CDR3: TGTGCCAGCAGTTACTCTAGAGGGGGGGCGACCAAAAACATTCAGTACTTC. The encoded protein is CASSYSRGGATKNIQYF.

V usage is TRBV7-9 and J usage is TRBJ2-1; D perhaps matches TRBD1 (6 bases). CDR3 length: 14 amino acids. Per the germline V gene, CDR1 is SEHNR and CDR2 is FQNEAQ (reference sequence). With 6 bases removed from V and 0 bases from J, the gap between germline ends came to 9 bases. The CDR3 DNA sequence: TGTGCCAGCAGTGGGGGCATCTCCTACAATGAGCAGTTCTTC. As protein: CASSGGISYNEQFF.

The chain links TRBV20-1 to TRBJ2-3; 9 bases are shared with TRBD2. Germline V lookup: CDR1 DFQATT, CDR2 SNEGSKA (reference sequence). The CDR3 length is 17 residues. V lost 0 bases and J lost 1; bases outside the gene matches: 8. CDR3 in amino acids: CSARDKEASGGTDTQYF. DNA of the CDR3: TGCAGTGCTAGAGATAAGGAAGCTAGCGGGGGCACAGATACGCAGTATTTT.

The V call is TRBV11-2, the J call TRBJ2-5; D perhaps matches TRBD1 (5 bases). V was pared by 5 bases and J by 2 bases, with 12 bases between. This CDR3 has 14 residues. CDR1 SGHAT and CDR2 FQNNGV come from the germline V gene. The CDR3 DNA follows: TGTGCCAGCAGCCATCGACAGACTCAAGAGACCCAGTACTTC. Amino acid sequence: CASSHRQTQETQYF. The variable domain in full, completed from reference TRBV11-2 and TRBJ2-5, reads EAGVAQSPRYKIIEKRQSVAFWCNPISGHATLYWYQQILGQGPKLLIQFQNNGVVDDSQLPKDRFSAERLKGVDSTLKIQPAKLEDSAVYLCASSHRQTQETQYFGPGTRLLVL.

This clonotype has a handful of counts. The chain has TRBV7-9 and TRBJ1-4; maybe TRBD1 (6 bases). Germline CDR1 reads SEHNR; CDR2 reads FQNEAQ (reference sequence). V shed 1 base and J shed 8 bases, with 11 bases lying between them. The CDR3 spans 14 residues. The CDR3 DNA is TGTGCCAGCAGCTTAGGAGGGGGGGACGAAAAACTGTTTTTT. Its translation: CASSLGGGDEKLFF. The full variable domain, rest sourced from reference TRBV7-9 and TRBJ1-4, is DTGVSQNPRHKITKRGQNVTFRCDPISEHNRLYWYRQTLGQGPEFLTYFQNEAQLEKSRLLSDRFSAERPKGSFSTLEIQRTEQGDSAMYLCASSLGGGDEKLFFGSGTQLSVL.

This clonotype has a handful of counts. The gene calls are TRBV10-3 and TRBJ2-6; TRBD2 is a possible D gene (6 bases). In germline, CDR1 is ENHRY, CDR2 SYGVKD. This CDR3 region has 18 residues. V gave up 6 bases and J gave up 1 base, with 19 bases separating them. The CDR3: CAIREGARAKSGANVLTF. CDR3 bases: TGTGCCATCAGGGAGGGTGCCCGGGCCAAATCTGGGGCCAACGTCCTGACTTTC.

The CDR3 DNA reads as TGCGCCAGCAGCAAGGATGTGGGGCTGGATGAAAAACTGTTTTTT. It encodes CASSKDVGLDEKLFF. The J gene is TRBJ1-4, the V gene TRBV5-1, with D perhaps TRBD1 (5 bases). This CDR3 is built from 15 residues. Per germline, CDR1 SGHRS and CDR2 YFSETQ. The ends were cut back, 4 bases at V and 6 bases at J, with 16 bases in the middle.

The chain has TRBV5-1 and TRBJ2-3; TRBD2 is a possible D gene (7 bases). Germline CDR1 and CDR2: SGHRS and YFSETQ. Trimming left V 6 bases short and J 5 bases short, with 16 bases between. The CDR3 length is 14 residues. CDR3: CASTLGGQGDTQYF. CDR3 nucleotides: TGCGCCAGCACCCTCGGGGGGCAAGGAGATACGCAGTATTTT.

J is TRBJ2-5 and V is TRBV7-2; D uncertain. CDR1 and CDR2 (germline): SGHTA, FQGNSA. There are 14 residues in the CDR3. V shed 0 bases and J shed 5 bases, with 10 bases lying between them. CDR3 sequence reads: CASSLAGSGETQYF. The CDR3 DNA sequence: TGTGCCAGCAGCTTAGCCGGCTCCGGGGAGACCCAGTACTTC.

The chain employs TRBV29-1 and TRBJ2-5; D possibly uses TRBD1 or TRBD2 (5 bases each). The CDR3 sequence is 13 residues long. V was trimmed by 6 bases and J by 6 bases, leaving 17 bases between them. Germline assignment: CDR1 SQVTM and CDR2 ANQGSEA. The DNA of the CDR3 is TGCAGCGTCGCCCAACGGGGACCAAAGACCCAGTACTTC. Its translation is CSVAQRGPKTQYF.

The V call is TRBV29-1, the J call TRBJ1-2; no clear D. Germline CDR1 SQVTM, CDR2 ANQGSEA. Trimming left V 3 bases short and J 1 base short, with 6 bases between. This CDR3 spans 12 amino acids. The CDR3 spells CSVESLNYGYTF. CDR3 bases: TGCAGCGTTGAGAGCCTTAACTATGGCTACACCTTC.

The chain carries TRBV5-5 and TRBJ2-7, with 7 bases identical to TRBD1. The CDR3 totals 13 residues. In germline, CDR1 is SGHKS, CDR2 YYEKEE (reference sequence). J gave up 2 bases and V 5 bases, and 4 bases lay outside the gene matches. The CDR3 nucleotides read TGTGCCAGCAGAATAACAGGGGCCTACGAGCAGTACTTC. Translation: CASRITGAYEQYF.